Listed below are T cell receptor beta chains from one sample, sequenced in a study of human versus mouse CDR3 diversity and MHC coevolution. The protocol was immunoSEQ multiplex PCR, while the TCRdb copy is restricted to in-frame clones and leaves out a portion. The repertoire includes about 60,000 clones, around 94% of them detected once, and 15% to 20% sits in the top ten. The specimen sequenced was naive CD4+ T cells from blood. These receptors originate from a person aged 55-75 years in good health. CDR3s include the opening cysteine and the closing phenylalanine or tryptophan. A D gene is named only where the DNA matches it firmly. A clone size is listed for some rows: how often the clone was seen (once, few, many), or a class if it is expanded.

V: TRBV5-8
J: TRBJ2-3
size: few
D: TRBD1
CDR3: CASSIHRGSAGTDTQYF
DNA: TGTGCCAGCAGCATTCACAGGGGTTCGGCCGGCACAGATACGCAGTATTTT

V: TRBV7-7
J: TRBJ2-1
size: .
D: .
CDR3: CASSFDTYNEQFF
DNA: TGTGCCAGCAGCTTTGACACCTACAATGAGCAGTTCTTC

V: TRBV9
J: TRBJ2-3
size: .
D: .
CDR3: CASSVAKLDTQYF
DNA: TGTGCCAGCAGCGTAGCGAAGCTGGATACGCAGTATTTT

V: TRBV6-1
J: TRBJ2-5
size: .
D: TRBD2
CDR3: CASRRTSGKGETQYF
DNA: TGTGCCAGCAGGCGGACTAGCGGGAAGGGAGAGACCCAGTACTTC

V: TRBV10-1
J: TRBJ2-2
size: .
D: TRBD2
CDR3: CATRGDRNTGELFF
DNA: TGCGCCACCCGGGGGGACCGAAACACCGGGGAGCTGTTTTTT

V: TRBV6-1
J: TRBJ1-2
size: .
D: .
CDR3: CATHQQGNYGYTF
DNA: TGTGCCACCCATCAACAGGGAAACTATGGCTACACCTTC

V: TRBV7-3
J: TRBJ2-2
size: .
D: .
CDR3: CASSLNRNTGELFF
DNA: TGTGCCAGCAGCCTGAACAGGAACACCGGGGAGCTGTTTTTT

V: TRBV7-2
J: TRBJ2-5
size: .
D: .
CDR3: CASSRNSGQETQYF
DNA: TGTGCCAGCAGCCGAAACTCGGGACAAGAGACCCAGTACTTC

V: TRBV19
J: TRBJ1-5
size: .
D: .
CDR3: CASSIRSRGNQPQHF
DNA: TGTGCCAGTAGTATTCGGTCCCGGGGCAATCAGCCCCAGCATTTT

V: TRBV7-3
J: TRBJ2-5
size: .
D: .
CDR3: CASSTGVQETQYF
DNA: TGTGCCAGCAGCACAGGTGTCCAAGAGACCCAGTACTTC

V: TRBV6-1
J: TRBJ1-1
size: .
D: .
CDR3: CASSVRQDTEAFF
DNA: TGTGCCAGCAGTGTCAGACAGGACACTGAAGCTTTCTTT

V: TRBV11-2
J: TRBJ2-5
size: .
D: TRBD2
CDR3: CASSLGGGRAGETQYF
DNA: TGTGCCAGCAGCTTAGGGGGCGGGAGGGCCGGAGAGACCCAGTACTTC

V: TRBV7-6
J: TRBJ2-3
size: .
D: .
CDR3: CASSFAVTDTQYF
DNA: TGTGCCAGCAGCTTTGCGGTCACAGATACGCAGTATTTT

V: TRBV29-1
J: TRBJ1-6
size: .
D: .
CDR3: CSPRGGGRAQSPLHF
DNA: TGCAGTCCTCGAGGGGGGGGCCGCGCCCAGTCACCCCTCCACTTT

V: TRBV2
J: TRBJ2-7
size: .
D: .
CDR3: CASSDPMGLYEQYF
DNA: TGTGCCAGCAGTGACCCTATGGGCCTCTACGAGCAGTACTTC

V: TRBV5-1
J: TRBJ2-7
size: .
D: .
CDR3: CASSAGSYEQYF
DNA: TGCGCCAGCAGCGCAGGATCCTACGAGCAGTACTTC

V: TRBV7-6
J: TRBJ2-2
size: .
D: TRBD2
CDR3: CASSLGLAGGTGELFF
DNA: TGTGCCAGCAGCTTAGGACTAGCGGGAGGAACCGGGGAGCTGTTTTTT

V: TRBV5-6
J: TRBJ2-3
size: .
D: TRBD2
CDR3: CASSELAGSTDTQYF
DNA: TGTGCCAGCAGCGAACTAGCGGGGAGCACAGATACGCAGTATTTT

V: TRBV5-4
J: TRBJ2-1
size: .
D: TRBD2
CDR3: CASSRSGLAGSSYNEQFF
DNA: TGTGCCAGCAGCCGATCGGGACTAGCGGGAAGCTCCTACAATGAGCAGTTCTTC

V: TRBV5-1
J: TRBJ2-3
size: .
D: .
CDR3: CASSLGTEGDTQYF
DNA: TGCGCCAGCAGCTTGGGGACAGAAGGAGATACGCAGTATTTT

V: TRBV6-1
J: TRBJ2-7
size: .
D: .
CDR3: CASSDRQGNYEQYF
DNA: TGTGCCAGCAGTGATAGGCAGGGGAACTACGAGCAGTACTTC

V: TRBV5-1
J: TRBJ2-5
size: .
D: .
CDR3: CASSPEAQETQYF
DNA: TGCGCCAGCAGCCCGGAGGCGCAAGAGACCCAGTACTTC

V: TRBV18
J: TRBJ1-2
size: .
D: .
CDR3: CASSPEASGYGYTF
DNA: TGTGCCAGCTCACCCGAAGCGTCAGGGTATGGCTACACCTTC

V: TRBV5-1
J: TRBJ2-5
size: .
D: TRBD1
CDR3: CASSPRDRRRETQYF
DNA: TGCGCCAGCAGCCCCCGGGACAGGAGAAGAGAGACCCAGTACTTC

V: TRBV5-1
J: TRBJ2-5
size: .
D: TRBD2
CDR3: CASSETLAAQETQYF
DNA: TGCGCCAGCAGCGAGACGCTAGCGGCACAAGAGACCCAGTACTTC

V: TRBV4-1
J: TRBJ2-2
size: .
D: TRBD1
CDR3: CASSLPGQGWKNTGELFF
DNA: TGCGCCAGCAGCCTTCCGGGACAGGGGTGGAAGAACACCGGGGAGCTGTTTTTT

V: TRBV30
J: TRBJ1-4
size: .
D: .
CDR3: CAWSRTDLNEKLFF
DNA: TGTGCCTGGAGCAGGACAGATCTTAATGAAAAACTGTTTTTT

V: TRBV7-9
J: TRBJ2-5
size: .
D: TRBD1
CDR3: CASSLAGTAETQYF
DNA: TGTGCCAGCAGCTTAGCCGGGACAGCAGAGACCCAGTACTTC

V: TRBV5-1
J: TRBJ2-7
size: .
D: .
CDR3: CASGAAGVYEQYF
DNA: TGCGCCAGCGGAGCCGCCGGGGTCTACGAGCAGTACTTC

V: TRBV27
J: TRBJ2-7
size: .
D: .
CDR3: CASSLRPRVSDSYEQYF
DNA: TGTGCCAGCAGCCTAAGACCTCGGGTTTCGGACTCCTACGAGCAGTACTTC

V: TRBV19
J: TRBJ2-1
size: few
D: TRBD2
CDR3: CASSGLGGRGKNEQFF
DNA: TGTGCCAGTAGTGGTCTGGGCGGGAGGGGTAAGAATGAGCAGTTCTTC

V: TRBV7-3
J: TRBJ2-1
size: .
D: TRBD2
CDR3: CASSLNSGKDNEQFF
DNA: TGTGCCAGCAGCTTAAATAGCGGGAAAGACAATGAGCAGTTCTTC

V: TRBV5-4
J: TRBJ2-2
size: .
D: .
CDR3: CASSLSPNTGELFF
DNA: TGTGCCAGCAGCTTGAGCCCCAACACCGGGGAGCTGTTTTTT

V: TRBV7-9
J: TRBJ1-2
size: .
D: .
CDR3: CASSSRQGFPYYGYTF
DNA: TGTGCCAGCAGCTCCCGCCAGGGGTTCCCTTACTATGGCTACACCTTC

V: TRBV18
J: TRBJ1-2
size: .
D: .
CDR3: CASSPMRESNYGYTF
DNA: TGTGCCAGCTCACCAATGCGGGAGTCTAACTATGGCTACACCTTC

V: TRBV7-9
J: TRBJ2-2
size: .
D: TRBD2
CDR3: CASSLGRESAGELFF
DNA: TGTGCCAGCAGCTTGGGGCGGGAGTCAGCCGGGGAGCTGTTTTTT

V: TRBV5-1
J: TRBJ1-1
size: .
D: .
CDR3: CASSLGVTMNTEAFF
DNA: TGCGCCAGCAGCTTAGGAGTTACCATGAACACTGAAGCTTTCTTT

V: TRBV6-5
J: TRBJ2-7
size: .
D: .
CDR3: CASPIPFSYEQYF
DNA: TGTGCCAGCCCAATCCCATTCTCCTACGAGCAGTACTTC

V: TRBV5-4
J: TRBJ2-3
size: .
D: TRBD2
CDR3: CASSFTSGMTDTQYF
DNA: TGTGCCAGCAGCTTTACTAGCGGGATGACAGATACGCAGTATTTT

V: TRBV7-9
J: TRBJ2-2
size: .
D: .
CDR3: CASSLADRPLTGELFF
DNA: TGTGCCAGCAGCTTAGCGGACAGACCCTTGACCGGGGAGCTGTTTTTT